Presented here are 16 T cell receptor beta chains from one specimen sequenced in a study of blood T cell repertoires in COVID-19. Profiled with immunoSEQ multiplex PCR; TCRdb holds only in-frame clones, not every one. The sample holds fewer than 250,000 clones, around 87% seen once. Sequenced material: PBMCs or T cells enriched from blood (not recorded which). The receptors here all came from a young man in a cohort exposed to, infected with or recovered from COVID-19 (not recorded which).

The CDR3 DNA reads TGTGCCAGCAGTACTGACAGGGCTGGGTTGACGGGCTACACCTTC. Protein: CASSTDRAGLTGYTF. The chain is built from TRBV28 and TRBJ1-2; 7 positions agree with TRBD1. This CDR3 is 15 amino acids long. V gave up 5 bases and J gave up 8 bases; unmatched junction bases: 14. The germline CDR1 and CDR2 sequences are MDHEN and SYDVKM.

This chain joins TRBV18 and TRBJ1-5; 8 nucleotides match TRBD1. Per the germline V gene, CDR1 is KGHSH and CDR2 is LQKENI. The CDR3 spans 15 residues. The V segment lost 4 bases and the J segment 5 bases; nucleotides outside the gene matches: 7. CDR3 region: CASSLEIQGDQPQHF. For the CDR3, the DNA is TGTGCCAGCTCACTAGAGATACAGGGGGATCAGCCCCAGCATTTT.

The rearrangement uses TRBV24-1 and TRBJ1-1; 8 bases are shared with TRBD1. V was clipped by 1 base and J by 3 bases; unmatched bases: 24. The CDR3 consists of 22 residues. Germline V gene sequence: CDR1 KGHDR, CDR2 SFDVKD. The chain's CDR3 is CATSDFGARGPVQGIGDTEAFF. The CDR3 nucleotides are TGTGCCACCAGTGATTTTGGGGCCAGGGGGCCCGTGCAGGGAATAGGGGACACTGAAGCTTTCTTT.

CDR3 protein: CASSLISSYGYTF. CDR3 sequence (DNA): TGTGCCAGCAGCTTAATATCTAGCTATGGCTACACCTTC. This chain links TRBV7-9 with TRBJ1-2; no clear D gene. Trimming pared 2 bases from V and 4 bases from J, leaving 8 bases between. This CDR3 contains 13 residues. The germline CDR1 and CDR2 sequences are SEHNR and FQNEAQ (reference sequence).

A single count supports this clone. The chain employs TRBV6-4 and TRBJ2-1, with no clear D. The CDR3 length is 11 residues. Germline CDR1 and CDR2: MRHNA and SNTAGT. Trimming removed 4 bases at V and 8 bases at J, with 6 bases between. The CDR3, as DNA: TGTGCCAGCAGTGGCGGCTATGAGCAGTTCTTC. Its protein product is CASSGGYEQFF.

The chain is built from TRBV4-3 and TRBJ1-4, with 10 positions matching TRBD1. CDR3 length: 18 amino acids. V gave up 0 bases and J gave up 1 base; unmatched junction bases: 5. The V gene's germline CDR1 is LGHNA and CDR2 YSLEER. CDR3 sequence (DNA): TGCGCCAGCAGCCAAGACCCGACAGGGGGCAGAACTAATGAAAAACTGTTTTTT. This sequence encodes CASSQDPTGGRTNEKLFF.

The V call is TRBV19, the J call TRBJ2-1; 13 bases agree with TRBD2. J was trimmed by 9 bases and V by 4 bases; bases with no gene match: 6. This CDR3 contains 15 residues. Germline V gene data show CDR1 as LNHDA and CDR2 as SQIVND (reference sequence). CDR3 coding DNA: TGTGCCAGTAGTACACTAGCGGGGGGGTTGGGTGAGCAGTTCTTC. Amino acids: CASSTLAGGLGEQFF.

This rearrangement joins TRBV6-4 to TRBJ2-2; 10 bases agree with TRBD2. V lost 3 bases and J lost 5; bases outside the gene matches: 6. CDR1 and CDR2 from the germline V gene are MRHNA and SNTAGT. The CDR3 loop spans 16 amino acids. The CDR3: CASSERLAGVTGELFF. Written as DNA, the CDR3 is TGTGCCAGCAGTGAGCGGCTAGCGGGAGTGACCGGGGAGCTGTTTTTT.

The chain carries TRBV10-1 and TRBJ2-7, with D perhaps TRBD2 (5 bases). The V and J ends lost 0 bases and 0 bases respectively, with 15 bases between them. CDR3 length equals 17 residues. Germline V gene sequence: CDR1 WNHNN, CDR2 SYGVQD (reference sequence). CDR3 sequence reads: CASSESIGIGSSYEQYF. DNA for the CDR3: TGCGCCAGCAGTGAGTCGATTGGGATAGGGAGCTCCTACGAGCAGTACTTC.

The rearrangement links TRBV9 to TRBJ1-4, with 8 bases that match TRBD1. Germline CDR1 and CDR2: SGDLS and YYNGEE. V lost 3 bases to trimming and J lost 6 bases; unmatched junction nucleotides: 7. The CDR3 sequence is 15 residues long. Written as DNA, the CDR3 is TGTGCCAGCAGCGGCTCCGGGACAGGATATGAAAAACTGTTTTTT. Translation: CASSGSGTGYEKLFF. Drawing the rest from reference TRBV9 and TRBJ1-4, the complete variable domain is DSGVTQTPKHLITATGQRVTLRCSPRSGDLSVYWYQQSLDQGLQFLIQYYNGEERAKGNILERFSAQQFPDLHSELNLSSLELGDSALYFCASSGSGTGYEKLFFGSGTQLSVL.

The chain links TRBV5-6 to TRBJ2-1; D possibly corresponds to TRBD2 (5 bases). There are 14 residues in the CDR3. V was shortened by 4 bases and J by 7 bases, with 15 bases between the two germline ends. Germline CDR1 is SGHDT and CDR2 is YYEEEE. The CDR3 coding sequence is TGTGCCAGCAGCCGAGGTCTAGCAGTAAATGAGCAGTTCTTC. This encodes CASSRGLAVNEQFF.

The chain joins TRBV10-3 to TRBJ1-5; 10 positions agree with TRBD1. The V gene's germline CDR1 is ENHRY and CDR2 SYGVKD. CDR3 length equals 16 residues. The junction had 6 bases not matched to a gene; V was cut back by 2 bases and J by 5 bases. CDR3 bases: TGTGCCATCAGTGAGCGGGGACAGGGGCCTGATCAGCCCCAGCATTTT. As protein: CAISERGQGPDQPQHF.

The CDR3 loop is CASSLKARGYEQYF. DNA for the CDR3: TGCGCCAGCAGCTTGAAAGCCAGGGGGTACGAGCAGTACTTC. This chain links TRBV5-1 with TRBJ2-7, with 7 bases aligning to TRBD1. This CDR3 has 14 residues. Per germline, CDR1 SGHRS and CDR2 YFSETQ. The V gene end was trimmed by 1 base and the J gene end by 4 bases; junction bases not matched to a gene: 5.

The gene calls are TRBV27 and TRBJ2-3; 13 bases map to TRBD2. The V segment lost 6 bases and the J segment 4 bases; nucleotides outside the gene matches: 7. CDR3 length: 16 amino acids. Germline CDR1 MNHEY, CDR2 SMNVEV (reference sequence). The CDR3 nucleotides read TGTGCCAGCAGGCGGACTAGCGGGAGCCTCCCAGATACGCAGTATTTT. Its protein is CASRRTSGSLPDTQYF.

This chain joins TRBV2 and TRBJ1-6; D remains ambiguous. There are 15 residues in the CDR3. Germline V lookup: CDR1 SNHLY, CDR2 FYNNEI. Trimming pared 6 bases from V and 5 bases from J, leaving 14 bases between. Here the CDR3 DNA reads TGTGCCAGCAGGGAGGCCCTGAGAGATAATTCACCCCTCCACTTT. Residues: CASREALRDNSPLHF.

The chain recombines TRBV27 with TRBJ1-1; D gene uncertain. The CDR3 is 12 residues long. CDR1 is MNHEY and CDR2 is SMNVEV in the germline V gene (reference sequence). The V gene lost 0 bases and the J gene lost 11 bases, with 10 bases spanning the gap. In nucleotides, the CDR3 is TGTGCCAGCAGTTTATCTCCCCCGGAGGCTTTCTTT. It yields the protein CASSLSPPEAFF.